This TCR beta chain was recovered during a study of T cell repertoires in cytomegalovirus infection. Study-wide points: In two of eight donors, the top clonotype was HLA-C-restricted CMV-specific.

TCRdb reprocessed the reads with MiXCR, giving one entry per CDR3 protein. The sample has about 320,000 distinct CDR3 sequences; 8% to 9.5% are singletons. This clonotype was observed at least ten times. Its cognate antigen is unknown. This TCR came from a human donor in good health (CMV status not recorded). Some clones in this sample may be carry-over from other donors' samples. The sample taken for sequencing was PBMCs.

In DNA form, the CDR3 reads TGTGCCAGCAGCTCCCAGCTCCAAGAGACCCAGTACTTC. Translated: CASSSQLQETQYF. The rearrangement joins TRBV7-2 to TRBJ2-5; the D is unclear. Trimming cost V 4 bases and J 1 base, with 7 bases left between them. Germline lookup yields CDR1 SGHTA and CDR2 FQGNSA. CDR3 length: 13 residues. The whole variable domain, remainder taken from reference TRBV7-2 and TRBJ2-5, is GAGVSQSPSNKVTEKGKDVELRCDPISGHTALYWYRQSLGQGLEFLIYFQGNSAPDKSGLPSDRFSAERTGGSVSTLTIQRTQQEDSAVYLCASSSQLQETQYFGPGTRLLVL.